These 5 T cell receptor beta chains share one sample of origin, sequenced in a study of T cell clonotyping in hematopoietic cell transplantation. Sequenced by immunoSEQ multiplex PCR; TCRdb stores in-frame clones only, minus some. The table lists more than 7,000 clones, around 88% of them singletons. The specimen was PBMCs, collected 100 days after allogeneic stem cell transplant. These TCRs come from a male patient in his late teens or twenties who had an allogeneic stem cell transplant from a related donor, so the T cells may come from the graft donor. Some clones in this sample may be carry-over from other donors' samples.

The V and J genes are TRBV6-1 and TRBJ2-6; 10 bases map to TRBD1. Germline CDR1 reads MNHNS; CDR2 reads SASEGT. V dropped 0 bases and J dropped 3; count of bases not matched to a gene: 5. CDR3 length: 18 amino acids. Written as DNA, the CDR3 is TGTGCCAGCAGTGAAGCCCGGGACAGGGGAGGTGGGGCCAACGTCCTGACTTTC. The encoded protein is CASSEARDRGGGANVLTF.

The rearrangement links TRBV7-2 to TRBJ2-1, with 9 bases aligning to TRBD2. V shed 5 bases and J 4 bases; nucleotides not matched to a gene: 6. This CDR3 region has 15 residues. From germline, CDR1 is SGHTA and CDR2 FQGNSA. The CDR3: CASSPDLAGYNEQFF. Written as DNA, the CDR3 is TGTGCCAGCAGCCCCGATCTAGCGGGGTACAATGAGCAGTTCTTC. The variable domain in full, with the rest retrieved from reference TRBV7-2 and TRBJ2-1, is GAGVSQSPSNKVTEKGKDVELRCDPISGHTALYWYRQSLGQGLEFLIYFQGNSAPDKSGLPSDRFSAERTGGSVSTLTIQRTQQEDSAVYLCASSPDLAGYNEQFFGPGTRLTVL.

The chain carries TRBV12-5 and TRBJ2-5; 11 nucleotides agree with TRBD2. The V gene's germline CDR1 is LGHNT and CDR2 FRNRAP. This CDR3 has 16 residues. V shed 5 bases, J shed 2 bases, and the junction held 7 bases outside the gene matches. DNA for the CDR3: TGTGCTAGTGGTCGCGGGACTAGCGGTCATCAAGAGACCCAGTACTTC. Its translation: CASGRGTSGHQETQYF.

This clone was observed once. V usage is TRBV11-2 and J usage is TRBJ1-1; D gene uncertain. Trimming left V 3 bases short and J 1 base short, with 6 bases between. The CDR3 covers 13 residues. Germline values: CDR1 SGHAT, CDR2 FQNNGV. CDR3 bases: TGTGCCAGCAGCTTTACCGAGAACACTGAAGCTTTCTTT. It is translated as CASSFTENTEAFF.

V gene TRBV29-1 combines with J gene TRBJ2-3; 7 bases are shared with TRBD1. The V and J ends lost 2 bases and 5 bases, in that order; junction bases with no gene match: 10. The V gene's germline CDR1 is SQVTM and CDR2 ANQGSEA. This CDR3 contains 15 residues. The CDR3 is CSVEIGYRGVDTQYF. The CDR3 region has the DNA TGCAGCGTTGAAATTGGTTACAGGGGAGTAGATACGCAGTATTTT.